These 22 T cell receptor beta chains share one sample of origin, sequenced in a study of resident and recirculating memory T cells in vitiligo. TCRdb's table, derived via immunoSEQ multiplex PCR, lists solely in-frame clones and lacks some. The sample lists 55,000 to 75,000 clones; 91% were seen once. The sequenced sample consisted of blood. The receptors were gathered from a male donor with vitiligo.

The J gene is TRBJ2-7, the V gene TRBV2; 8 nucleotides match TRBD1. V was pared by 6 bases and J by 7 bases, with 8 bases of the junction left unmatched. The V gene's germline CDR1 is SNHLY and CDR2 FYNNEI. This CDR3 comprises 13 residues. The CDR3 spells CASRENQGAEQYF. CDR3 in DNA: TGTGCCAGCAGGGAGAACCAGGGGGCGGAGCAGTACTTC.

This clone was recorded a few times. The chain has TRBV6-1 and TRBJ2-5, with TRBD1 matching 7 bases. The CDR3 sequence is 15 residues long. CDR1 is MNHNS, CDR2 SASEGT, per germline. V dropped 0 bases and J dropped 1; count of bases not matched to a gene: 2. The CDR3 DNA is TGTGCCAGCAGTGAAGCGACAGGGACCCAAGAGACCCAGTACTTC. Encoded protein: CASSEATGTQETQYF.

CDR3 amino acids: CASRSGDQETQYF. The DNA for the CDR3 is TGTGCCAGCAGGTCGGGGGACCAAGAGACCCAGTACTTC. The chain carries TRBV27 and TRBJ2-5, with D perhaps TRBD2 (6 bases). The CDR3 sequence is 13 residues long. Trimming cost V 6 bases and J 0 bases, with 8 bases left between them. Germline V gene data show CDR1 as MNHEY and CDR2 as SMNVEV (reference sequence).

J is TRBJ1-6 and V is TRBV19; D not resolved. Germline V CDR1 and CDR2: LNHDA, SQIVND (reference sequence). The CDR3 is 15 amino acids. V was cut by 4 bases and J by 4 bases, with 11 bases left in between. This CDR3 reads CASSTPGSYNSPLHF. CDR3 bases: TGTGCCAGTAGTACCCCGGGATCTTATAATTCACCCCTCCACTTT.

This clone was picked up a small number of times. J is TRBJ1-4 and V is TRBV4-2; perhaps TRBD1 as D (5 bases). The CDR3 loop spans 14 amino acids. The V gene lost 0 bases and the J gene lost 9 bases, with 11 bases spanning the gap. CDR1 is LGHNA, CDR2 YNFKEQ, per germline. The CDR3 region has the DNA TGTGCCAGCAGCCAAGATCGGACAACGAAAAAACTGTTTTTT. It specifies CASSQDRTTKKLFF.

The V and J genes are TRBV6-5 and TRBJ2-1; D is perhaps TRBD2 (6 bases). CDR1 MNHEY and CDR2 SVGAGI come from the germline V gene. This CDR3 spans 15 amino acids. Trimming took 5 bases from V and 5 from J, leaving 16 bases between them. DNA of the CDR3: TGTGCCAGCAGTACCGGGACTGGGTTCGACAATGAGCAGTTCTTC. Translated: CASSTGTGFDNEQFF.

The chain joins TRBV5-1 to TRBJ1-4; D ambiguous. The V end lost 1 base, the J end lost 0 bases, and 7 bases lay between the germline ends. Germline V gene sequence: CDR1 SGHRS, CDR2 YFSETQ. The CDR3 totals 15 residues. This chain's CDR3 is CASSLYAATNEKLFF. In nucleotides, the CDR3 is TGCGCCAGCAGCTTGTATGCGGCAACTAATGAAAAACTGTTTTTT.

This chain connects TRBV2 to TRBJ1-3; 9 nucleotides align to TRBD1. V lost 5 bases to trimming and J lost 3 bases; unmatched junction nucleotides: 8. Germline V gives CDR1 SNHLY, CDR2 FYNNEI. CDR3 size: 16 residues. CDR3 in DNA: TGTGCCAGCAGTCGGGACAGGGCACAGAGTGGAAACACCATATATTTT. It yields the protein CASSRDRAQSGNTIYF.

In this sample, this clone turned up a few times. V gene TRBV6-1 combines with J gene TRBJ1-5; 7 bases map to TRBD1. CDR1 is MNHNS, CDR2 SASEGT, per germline. The J segment lost 10 bases and the V segment lost 5 bases, leaving 8 bases of the junction unmatched. This CDR3 contains 13 residues. CDR3 loop: CASSIQGQQPQHF. Written as DNA, the CDR3 is TGTGCCAGCAGTATACAGGGGCAGCAACCCCAGCATTTT.

This clone was seen a single time. Other DNA sequences within the sample encode an identical CDR3. V usage is TRBV7-6 and J usage is TRBJ2-2; D may be TRBD1 (5 bases). The CDR3 is 15 amino acids. Germline CDR1 and CDR2: SGHVS and FNYEAQ. V lost 2 bases and J lost 0, with 7 bases in between. DNA of the CDR3: TGTGCCAGCAGCTTACAGGGCGCGAACACCGGGGAGCTGTTTTTT. It specifies CASSLQGANTGELFF.

This rearrangement joins TRBV7-2 to TRBJ2-7, with 11 nucleotides matching TRBD2. J was trimmed by 3 bases and V by 6 bases; bases with no gene match: 4. CDR1 is SGHTA, CDR2 FQGNSA, per germline. The CDR3 loop spans 14 amino acids. CDR3 amino acids: CASRPSGGFYEQYF. In nucleotides, the CDR3 is TGTGCCAGCAGACCTAGCGGGGGGTTCTACGAGCAGTACTTC. Supplemented by reference TRBV7-2 and TRBJ2-7, the full variable domain reads GAGVSQSPSNKVTEKGKDVELRCDPISGHTALYWYRQSLGQGLEFLIYFQGNSAPDKSGLPSDRFSAERTGGSVSTLTIQRTQQEDSAVYLCASRPSGGFYEQYFGPGTRLTVT.

The V call is TRBV30, the J call TRBJ2-1; 14 nucleotides agree with TRBD2. Germline trimming cut 2 bases from V and 7 bases from J; bases unmatched to any gene: 4. The CDR3 is made up of 15 amino acids. Germline CDR1 and CDR2: GTSNPN and SVGIG (reference sequence). The CDR3 region has the DNA TGTGCCTGGAGTCGACTAGCGGGGGGGCCAAATGAGCAGTTCTTC. Amino acids: CAWSRLAGGPNEQFF.

The chain uses TRBV28 and TRBJ1-4; D perhaps matches TRBD1 (5 bases). There are 15 residues in the CDR3. From germline, CDR1 is MDHEN and CDR2 SYDVKM. V gave up 6 bases and J gave up 6 bases, with 17 bases separating them. CDR3 coding DNA: TGTGCCAGCAGCCTAGATGGGGCGGGGGATGAAAAACTGTTTTTT. Amino acids: CASSLDGAGDEKLFF.

The chain recombines TRBV19 with TRBJ1-5; weak D call: TRBD1 (5 bases). The germline gives CDR1 LNHDA, CDR2 SQIVND (reference sequence). The CDR3 extends over 15 amino acids. V was clipped by 3 bases and J by 6 bases, with 15 bases between them. CDR3: CASSIRVRVGQPQHF. CDR3 sequence (DNA): TGTGCCAGTAGTATTCGCGTCAGGGTAGGTCAGCCCCAGCATTTT.

The genes are TRBV4-3 and TRBJ2-7; weak D call: TRBD2 (6 bases). The length of the CDR3 is 13 residues. The germline V gene encodes CDR1 LGHNA and CDR2 YSLEER. The V and J ends lost 3 bases and 6 bases respectively, with 12 bases between them. The CDR3 spells CASSQGEAGEQYF. CDR3 sequence (DNA): TGCGCCAGCAGCCAGGGGGAGGCTGGCGAGCAGTACTTC.

The chain uses TRBV5-1 and TRBJ1-4; D is ambiguous. V was clipped by 0 bases and J by 5 bases, with 8 bases between them. The CDR3 loop spans 14 amino acids. In germline, CDR1 is SGHRS, CDR2 YFSETQ. CDR3 bases: TGCGCCAGCAGCTTGGGATGGGAGAATGAAAAACTGTTTTTT. Its translation is CASSLGWENEKLFF.

This chain connects TRBV6-5 to TRBJ1-3; D is uncertain. CDR3 length: 12 amino acids. Trimming removed 6 bases from V and 1 base from J, with 4 bases in between. Germline V gene lookup returns CDR1 MNHEY and CDR2 SVGAGI. The CDR3 is CASSLSGNTIYF. The CDR3 nucleotides read TGTGCCAGCAGCTTATCTGGAAACACCATATATTTT.

The V and J genes are TRBV28 and TRBJ1-1; no clear D. The V gene's germline CDR1 is MDHEN and CDR2 SYDVKM. The CDR3 has 11 amino acids. The V end was cut by 6 bases, the J end by 3 bases, with 5 bases between. The CDR3 protein is CASRLDTEAFF. DNA of the CDR3: TGTGCCAGCAGACTGGACACTGAAGCTTTCTTT.

CDR3 residues: CSVEKGGIHGYTF. For the CDR3, the DNA is TGCAGCGTTGAAAAGGGAGGAATTCATGGCTACACCTTC. The rearrangement links TRBV29-1 to TRBJ1-2; D unclear. This CDR3 region has 13 residues. CDR1 is SQVTM and CDR2 is ANQGSEA in the germline V gene. The V end was cut by 2 bases, the J end by 6 bases, with 13 bases between.

The gene calls are TRBV19 and TRBJ1-1; D may be TRBD1 (5 bases). The V end was cut by 3 bases, the J end by 1 base, with 12 bases between. The CDR3 length is 15 residues. Germline V gene data show CDR1 as LNHDA and CDR2 as SQIVND (reference sequence). CDR3 amino acids: CASSIRQTENTEAFF. The CDR3 DNA follows: TGTGCCAGTAGTATTCGACAGACAGAGAACACTGAAGCTTTCTTT.

This chain connects TRBV6-5 to TRBJ1-1; 7 nucleotides line up with TRBD1. Germline lookup yields CDR1 MNHEY and CDR2 SVGAGI. This CDR3 comprises 13 residues. V was clipped by 5 bases and J by 9 bases; unmatched bases: 9. CDR3 DNA sequence: TGTGCCAGCAGTCGCAGCGAGAGGGGGCAAGCTTTCTTT. This translates into CASSRSERGQAFF.

The count of this clone is one. The V and J genes are TRBV11-2 and TRBJ1-2; a weak D match, TRBD1 (6 bases). This CDR3 has 14 amino acids. Germline lookup yields CDR1 SGHAT and CDR2 FQNNGV. V lost 0 bases and J lost 5, with 10 bases in between. CDR3 DNA sequence: TGTGCCAGCAGCTTAGATCAGCAGGGGTATGGCTACACCTTC. Amino acids: CASSLDQQGYGYTF.